A selection of T cell receptor beta chains follows, all from one sample in a study of somatic mutations in cytotoxic T cells in rheumatoid arthritis. This table comes from immunoSEQ multiplex PCR, and its TCRdb copy is limited to in-frame clones, with some not included. Here the sample spans about 26,000 clones, 82% being singletons. Sequencing was performed on CD8+ T cells sorted from blood. Receptors were obtained from a man between 50 and 59 years old in good health. Each CDR3 is given with its conserved first and last residue. The order of the fields is D gene, clone size, J gene, V gene, CDR3 length, CDR3 DNA, CDR3 protein. The D gene is left open where the match is weak. Clone size is given for some rows only: seen once, a few or many times, or a class if the clone is expanded.

.,.,TRBJ2-7,TRBV19,13,TGTGCCAGTAGTTTCGGGGTTTCCTACGAGCAGTACTTC,CASSFGVSYEQYF
TRBD2,once,TRBJ2-7,TRBV6-1,16,TGTGCCATCAGTGAGTCTGCAGCGGGAGAATACAACGAGCAGTACTTC,CAISESAAGEYNEQYF
.,few,TRBJ1-3,TRBV5-8,19,TGTGCCAGCAGCTCTTTACACAACTACGGACCAAACTCTGGAAACACCATATATTTT,CASSSLHNYGPNSGNTIYF
.,.,TRBJ2-7,TRBV6-4,14,TGTGCCAGCAGTGACTCTGGGGAAGGGGGCGAGCAGTACTTC,CASSDSGEGGEQYF
.,.,TRBJ2-7,TRBV30,13,TGTGCCTGGAGTGTCGGCGGGAACCACGAGCAGTACTTC,CAWSVGGNHEQYF
TRBD1,.,TRBJ2-7,TRBV4-1,15,TGCGCCAGCAGCCAAGCCGGACAGGGGGCTGGGGAGCAGTACTTC,CASSQAGQGAGEQYF
.,.,TRBJ2-3,TRBV4-2,14,TGTGCCAGCAGGCCGACAGGAACCACAGATACGCAGTATTTT,CASRPTGTTDTQYF
TRBD1,few,TRBJ1-1,TRBV5-1,15,TGCGCCAGCAGCCGCCGGACAGGGAAGGACACTGAAGCTTTCTTT,CASSRRTGKDTEAFF
TRBD2,.,TRBJ2-1,TRBV7-6,15,TGTGCCAGCAGCTTACAGCGGGGAGGGAACAATGAGCAGTTCTTC,CASSLQRGGNNEQFF
.,.,TRBJ1-6,TRBV27,16,TGTGCCAGCAGTTTATATCCGGCACAGGAGTACTCACCCCTCCACTTT,CASSLYPAQEYSPLHF
TRBD1,.,TRBJ2-2,TRBV7-6,17,TGTGCCAGCAGCTTAGGCAGGGGGCAATTAAACACCGGGGAGCTGTTTTTT,CASSLGRGQLNTGELFF
TRBD1,once,TRBJ2-7,TRBV9,14,TGTGCCAGCAGTACCGGGACAGGGTCCTACGAGCAGTACTTC,CASSTGTGSYEQYF
TRBD1,.,TRBJ2-7,TRBV27,16,TGTGCCAGCAGTTTATCCGGGACAGGGTCCCCCTACGAGCAGTACTTC,CASSLSGTGSPYEQYF
TRBD1,.,TRBJ2-7,TRBV27,15,TGTGCCAGCAGTATAACCGGGACAGGGACTTACGAGCAGTACTTC,CASSITGTGTYEQYF
.,.,TRBJ1-5,TRBV27,16,TGTGCCAGCAGTTTATCGGCAGGGGAGAAGAATCAGCCCCAGCATTTT,CASSLSAGEKNQPQHF
.,.,TRBJ1-1,TRBV6-6,12,TGTGCCAGCAGTTTCACGAACACTGAAGCTTTCTTT,CASSFTNTEAFF
TRBD2,.,TRBJ2-7,TRBV2,17,TGTGCCAGTAACCCACCCGGGACTAGTTTGGGCCTGTACGAGCAGTACTTC,CASNPPGTSLGLYEQYF
.,.,TRBJ2-1,TRBV4-1,14,TGCGCCAGCAGGAGGGGCTATGGGCAGGATGAGCAGTTCTTC,CASRRGYGQDEQFF
.,.,TRBJ2-7,TRBV5-1,14,TGCGCCAGCAGCCCTAGGGGGTCCCCCTACGAGCAGTACTTC,CASSPRGSPYEQYF
.,.,TRBJ2-7,TRBV6-6,14,TGTGCCAGCAGCACCCTCGGGACAACTTACGAGCAGTACTTC,CASSTLGTTYEQYF
.,.,TRBJ1-1,TRBV7-9,10,TGTGCCAGCAGTACACTAGAGGCTTTCTTT,CASSTLEAFF
TRBD2,.,TRBJ2-1,TRBV9,15,TGTGCCAGCAGCGTAGGAGCGGGAAGTTACAATGAGCAGTTCTTC,CASSVGAGSYNEQFF
TRBD1,.,TRBJ1-2,TRBV5-8,15,TGTGCCAGCAGCTTCAGGACAGGGCGCTCCTATGGCTACACCTTC,CASSFRTGRSYGYTF
.,.,TRBJ2-7,TRBV13,14,TGTGCCAGCAGCCAAAGTGGGAGCTCCTACGAGCAGTACTTC,CASSQSGSSYEQYF
TRBD2,.,TRBJ2-1,TRBV11-3,18,TGTGCCAGCAGCTTTATGACTAGCGGGAGGAGATCCTACAATGAGCAGTTCTTC,CASSFMTSGRRSYNEQFF
TRBD1,.,TRBJ1-2,TRBV7-9,12,TGTGCCAGCAGCCAGACAGGGGATGGCTACACCTTC,CASSQTGDGYTF
.,.,TRBJ2-7,TRBV2,10,TGTGCCAGCCTCTCGGGAGAGCAGTACTTC,CASLSGEQYF
TRBD1,.,TRBJ2-7,TRBV2,14,TGTGCCAGCAGCCCTTCGGGACAGGGGTACGAGCAGTACTTC,CASSPSGQGYEQYF
TRBD1,.,TRBJ2-2,TRBV9,15,TGTGCCAGCAGCACCTACAGGGGGCAGATCGGGGAGCTGTTTTTT,CASSTYRGQIGELFF
TRBD2,.,TRBJ2-5,TRBV7-2,18,TGTGCCAGCAGCTTAGCAATCGGACTAGCGGAAGAAGTGGAGACCCAGTACTTC,CASSLAIGLAEEVETQYF
.,.,TRBJ2-7,TRBV7-8,16,TGTGCCAGCAGCCCCTCGGCGGTATTGGTGACCTACGAGCAGTACTTC,CASSPSAVLVTYEQYF
.,.,TRBJ1-2,TRBV10-3,12,TGTGCCATCAGTGAACGTTCCCGGGGCTACACCTTC,CAISERSRGYTF
TRBD1,.,TRBJ2-1,TRBV5-1,15,TGCGCCAGCAGCTACGGGACAGGTACTTACAATGAGCAGTTCTTC,CASSYGTGTYNEQFF
TRBD1,.,TRBJ1-4,TRBV11-3,19,TGTGCCAGCAGCGAAACACTCCGGGACAGGGGGCTATCTAATGAAAAACTGTTTTTT,CASSETLRDRGLSNEKLFF
.,.,TRBJ2-7,TRBV9,14,TGTGCCAGCAGCGTAGAAAAATTCTCCTACGAGCAGTACTTC,CASSVEKFSYEQYF
.,.,TRBJ1-1,TRBV7-2,13,TGTGCCAGCAGCTTAGGAGATTGGACTGAAGCTTTCTTT,CASSLGDWTEAFF
TRBD1,.,TRBJ1-2,TRBV29-1,14,TGCAGCGTGCCCGAGACAGGGGGCAGTTATGGCTACACCTTC,CSVPETGGSYGYTF